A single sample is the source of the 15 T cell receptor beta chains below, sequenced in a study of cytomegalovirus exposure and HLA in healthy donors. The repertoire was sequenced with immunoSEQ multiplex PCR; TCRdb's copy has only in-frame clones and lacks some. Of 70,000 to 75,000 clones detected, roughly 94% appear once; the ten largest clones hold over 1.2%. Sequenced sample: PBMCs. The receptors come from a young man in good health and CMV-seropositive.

The CDR3 protein is CASSEGGQSGAETQYF. The CDR3 DNA reads as TGTGCCAGCAGCGAGGGGGGGCAATCCGGGGCAGAGACCCAGTACTTC. This chain links TRBV9 with TRBJ2-5, with a possible D match to TRBD2 (7 bases). This CDR3 spans 16 amino acids. V dropped 3 bases and J dropped 4 bases, with 19 bases sitting between them. CDR1 SGDLS and CDR2 YYNGEE come from the germline V gene.

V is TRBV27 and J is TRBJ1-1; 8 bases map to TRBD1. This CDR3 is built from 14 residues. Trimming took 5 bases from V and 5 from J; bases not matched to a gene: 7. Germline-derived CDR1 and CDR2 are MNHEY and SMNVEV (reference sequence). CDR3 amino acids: CASSPQGARTEAFF. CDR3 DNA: TGTGCCAGCAGTCCGCAGGGGGCTAGGACTGAAGCTTTCTTT.

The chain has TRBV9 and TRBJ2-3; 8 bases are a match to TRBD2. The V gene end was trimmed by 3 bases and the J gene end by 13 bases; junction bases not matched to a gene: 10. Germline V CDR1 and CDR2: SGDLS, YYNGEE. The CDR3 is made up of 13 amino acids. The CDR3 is CASSALRLAKKYF. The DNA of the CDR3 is TGTGCCAGCAGCGCACTCCGACTAGCGAAAAAGTATTTT.

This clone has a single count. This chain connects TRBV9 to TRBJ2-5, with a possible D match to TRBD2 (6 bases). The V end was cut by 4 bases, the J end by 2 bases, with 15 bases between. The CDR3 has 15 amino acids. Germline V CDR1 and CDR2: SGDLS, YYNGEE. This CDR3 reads CASSPQEGWQETQYF. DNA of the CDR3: TGTGCCAGCAGCCCACAGGAGGGATGGCAAGAGACCCAGTACTTC.

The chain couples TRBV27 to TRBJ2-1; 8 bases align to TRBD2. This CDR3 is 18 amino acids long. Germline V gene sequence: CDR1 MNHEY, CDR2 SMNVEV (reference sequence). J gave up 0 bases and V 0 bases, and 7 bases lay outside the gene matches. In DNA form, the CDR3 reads TGTGCCAGCAGTTTATCGATTCCGGGACTAGGCTCCTACAATGAGCAGTTCTTC. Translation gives CASSLSIPGLGSYNEQFF.

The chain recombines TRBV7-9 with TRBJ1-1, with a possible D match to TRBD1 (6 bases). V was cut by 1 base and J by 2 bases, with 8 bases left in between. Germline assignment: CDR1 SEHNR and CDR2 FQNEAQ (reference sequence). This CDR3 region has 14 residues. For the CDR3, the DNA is TGTGCCAGCAGCTTAGGGACAGCTAACACTGAAGCTTTCTTT. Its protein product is CASSLGTANTEAFF.

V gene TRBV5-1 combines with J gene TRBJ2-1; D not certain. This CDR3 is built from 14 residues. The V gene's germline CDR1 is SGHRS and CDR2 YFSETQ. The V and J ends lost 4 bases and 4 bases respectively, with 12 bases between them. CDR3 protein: CASSATAEYNEQFF. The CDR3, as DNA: TGCGCCAGCAGCGCAACAGCAGAGTACAATGAGCAGTTCTTC. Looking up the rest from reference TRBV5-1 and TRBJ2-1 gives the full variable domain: KAGVTQTPRYLIKTRGQQVTLSCSPISGHRSVSWYQQTPGQGLQFLFEYFSETQRNKGNFPGRFSGRQFSNSRSEMNVSTLELGDSALYLCASSATAEYNEQFFGPGTRLTVL.

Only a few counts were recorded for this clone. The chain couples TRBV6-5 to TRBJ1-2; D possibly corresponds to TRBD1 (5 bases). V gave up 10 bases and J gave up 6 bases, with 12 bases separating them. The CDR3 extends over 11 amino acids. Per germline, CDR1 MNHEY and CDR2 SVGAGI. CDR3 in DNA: TGTGCCACCTACCAGGGAAATGGCTACACCTTC. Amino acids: CATYQGNGYTF.

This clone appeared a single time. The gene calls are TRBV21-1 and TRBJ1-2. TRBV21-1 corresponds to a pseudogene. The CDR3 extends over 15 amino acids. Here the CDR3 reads CASSTPGGTNYGYTF. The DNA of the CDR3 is TGTGCCAGCAGCACACCTGGGGGGACTAACTATGGCTACACCTTC.

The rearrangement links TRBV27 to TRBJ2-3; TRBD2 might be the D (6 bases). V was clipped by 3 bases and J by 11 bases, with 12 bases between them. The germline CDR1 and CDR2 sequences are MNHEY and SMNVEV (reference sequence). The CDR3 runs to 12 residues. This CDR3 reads CASSLEGFVQYF. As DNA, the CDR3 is TGTGCCAGCAGTTTGGAGGGATTTGTGCAGTATTTT.

The CDR3 spells CASTRRLADYEQYF. CDR3 DNA sequence: TGTGCCAGCACCCGGAGGCTAGCGGACTACGAGCAGTACTTC. The chain has TRBV2 and TRBJ2-7; 7 nucleotides agree with TRBD2. CDR1 and CDR2 from the germline V gene are SNHLY and FYNNEI. V dropped 7 bases and J dropped 3; count of bases not matched to a gene: 9. CDR3 length: 14 amino acids.

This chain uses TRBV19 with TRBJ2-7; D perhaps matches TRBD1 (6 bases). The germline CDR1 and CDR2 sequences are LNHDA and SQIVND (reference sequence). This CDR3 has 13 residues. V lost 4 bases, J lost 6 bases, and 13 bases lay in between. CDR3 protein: CASSKGDISEQYF. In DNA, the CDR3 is TGTGCCAGTAGTAAAGGGGACATCTCCGAGCAGTACTTC.

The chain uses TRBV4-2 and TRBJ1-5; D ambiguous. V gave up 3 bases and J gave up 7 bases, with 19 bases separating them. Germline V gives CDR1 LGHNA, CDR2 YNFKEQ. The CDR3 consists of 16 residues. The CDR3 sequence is CASSQRAHWGEQPQHF. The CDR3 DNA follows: TGTGCCAGCAGCCAGAGAGCTCACTGGGGAGAGCAGCCCCAGCATTTT.

CDR3 in amino acids: CASSPVVSGNEQFF. The CDR3, as DNA: TGTGCCAGCTCACCAGTAGTATCGGGGAATGAGCAGTTCTTC. This sequence joins TRBV18 and TRBJ2-1; a possible D gene is TRBD2 (5 bases). CDR3 length: 14 residues. Trimming pared 2 bases from V and 7 bases from J, leaving 12 bases between. Germline CDR1 KGHSH, CDR2 LQKENI.

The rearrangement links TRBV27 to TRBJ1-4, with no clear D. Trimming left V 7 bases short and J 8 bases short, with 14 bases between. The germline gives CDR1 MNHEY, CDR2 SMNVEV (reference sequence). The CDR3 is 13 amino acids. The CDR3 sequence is CASKYSGDEKLFF. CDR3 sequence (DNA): TGTGCCAGCAAATACAGCGGCGACGAAAAACTGTTTTTT. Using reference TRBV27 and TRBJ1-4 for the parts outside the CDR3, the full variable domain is EAQVTQNPRYLITVTGKKLTVTCSQNMNHEYMSWYRQDPGLGLRQIYYSMNVEVTDKGDVPEGYKVSRKEKRNFPLILESPSPNQTSLYFCASKYSGDEKLFFGSGTQLSVL.